This TCR beta chain was obtained from a study of cytomegalovirus exposure and HLA in healthy donors. The table came from immunoSEQ multiplex PCR; TCRdb's copy has only in-frame clones and leaves some out. The repertoire holds about 270,000 clones, with roughly 85% as singletons. Unmatched junction bases numbered 6, after V lost 3 bases and J lost 5 bases. This CDR3 comprises 14 residues. Germline values: CDR1 LGHNA, CDR2 YSLEER. Sample: PBMCs. The chain joins TRBV4-3 to TRBJ1-2; 7 bases align to TRBD1. The TCR comes from a young woman in good health and CMV-seronegative. CDR3 DNA sequence: TGCGCCAGCAGCCAGGGGACAGTCTCTTATGGCTACACCTTC. Protein: CASSQGTVSYGYTF.